The 7 T cell receptor beta chains presented below share a single source sample, sequenced in a study of blood T cell repertoires in COVID-19. Produced via immunoSEQ multiplex PCR; TCRdb's table is partial and in-frame only. The data show more than 95,000 clones, with 85% seen just once and more than 20% held by the top ten. The source material was peripheral blood. These receptors were obtained from an elderly woman with acute or convalescent COVID-19.

The chain carries TRBV2 and TRBJ1-1; 8 bases fit TRBD1. Germline CDR1 reads SNHLY; CDR2 reads FYNNEI. J gave up 3 bases and V 6 bases, and 6 bases lay outside the gene matches. The CDR3 sequence is 14 residues long. CDR3 residues: CASRFRGHDTEAFF. CDR3 DNA sequence: TGTGCCAGCAGATTCAGGGGGCATGACACTGAAGCTTTCTTT.

This chain connects TRBV6-2 or TRBV6-3 to TRBJ1-2; 8 positions match TRBD1. In germline, CDR1 is MNHEY, CDR2 SVGEGT. The trim removed 4 bases at V and 8 bases at J, leaving 9 bases unmatched. This CDR3 region has 14 residues. For the CDR3, the DNA is TGTGCCAGCAGTTCTGACAGGGGACGGGGCGGCTACACCTTC. This encodes CASSSDRGRGGYTF.

This sequence joins TRBV6-4 and TRBJ1-1; D uncertain. This CDR3 has 10 amino acids. CDR1 is MRHNA, CDR2 SNTAGT, per germline. V was cut by 7 bases and J by 4 bases, with 4 bases left in between. The CDR3 DNA sequence: TGTGCCAGCATATGCACTGAAGCTTTCTTT. It specifies CASICTEAFF.

This chain connects TRBV7-8 to TRBJ2-7; D is perhaps TRBD2 (7 bases). Germline lookup yields CDR1 SGHVS and CDR2 FQNEAQ. The V gene lost 1 base and the J gene lost 0 bases, with 13 bases spanning the gap. CDR3 size: 16 residues. The CDR3 DNA follows: TGTGCCAGCAGCTTAGTGGGAGGGGGTTCCTCCTACGAGCAGTACTTC. It codes for CASSLVGGGSSYEQYF.

The chain is built from TRBV20-1 and TRBJ1-2; 7 bases line up with TRBD1. Germline V gene data show CDR1 as DFQATT and CDR2 as SNEGSKA (reference sequence). Trimming cost V 3 bases and J 7 bases; bases outside gene matches: 11. The CDR3 sequence is 14 residues long. The CDR3 spells CSASSPGGRPGYTF. CDR3 nucleotides: TGCAGTGCTAGTTCCCCAGGGGGAAGGCCTGGCTACACCTTC.

V gene TRBV6-5 combines with J gene TRBJ1-2, with 8 bases aligning to TRBD1. V lost 6 bases to trimming and J lost 4 bases; unmatched junction nucleotides: 4. This CDR3 has 13 residues. Per germline, CDR1 MNHEY and CDR2 SVGAGI. The chain's CDR3 is CASSRGLIYGYTF. The CDR3 bases are TGTGCCAGCAGCAGGGGGCTGATCTATGGCTACACCTTC.

The chain employs TRBV2 and TRBJ1-5; D gene uncertain. V dropped 8 bases and J dropped 6 bases, with 8 bases sitting between them. This CDR3 region has 11 residues. Germline lookup yields CDR1 SNHLY and CDR2 FYNNEI. CDR3 loop: CASREGQPQHF. The CDR3 DNA sequence: TGTGCCAGCCGGGAGGGTCAGCCCCAGCATTTT.